Listed below are T cell receptor beta chains from one sample, sequenced in a study of T-cell reconstitution after alpha-beta-depleted transplantation in children. Each CDR3 protein gets one entry after TCRdb re-called the PCR reads with MiXCR. Of 70,000 to 95,000 distinct CDR3 sequences listed, roughly an eighth were seen once; the top ten hold approximately 15%. Sequencing was performed on PBMCs from the stem cell graft donor, taken from the stem cell graft. All receptors come from a human donor who donated a stem cell graft to a child with inherited bone marrow failure. CDR3s include the opening cysteine and the closing phenylalanine or tryptophan. The D gene is left open where the match is weak. Clone size is given for some rows only: seen once, a few or many times, or a class if the clone is expanded.

v_gene	j_gene	d_gene	abundance	CDR3nt	CDR3aa
TRBV19	TRBJ2-5	TRBD2	-	TGTGCCAGCCGGTCGGGACTAGCGGGGCAATGGAGTGGAGAGACCCAGTACTTC	CASRSGLAGQWSGETQYF
TRBV7-9	TRBJ2-7	-	many	TGTGCCAGCAGCAATGAGGGAACTCCTTCTTCCTACGAGCAGTACTTC	CASSNEGTPSSYEQYF
TRBV28	TRBJ2-7	TRBD1	many	TGTGCCAGCACCACTATTGGACAGGTGGAGGAGCAGTACTTC	CASTTIGQVEEQYF
TRBV7-2	TRBJ2-3	-	many	TGTGCCAGCAGCTTAGGTTCAGTCAGGGAGGCAGATACGCAGTATTTT	CASSLGSVREADTQYF
TRBV12-3/TRBV12-4	TRBJ2-7	-	many	TGTGCCAGCAGTTTATCCCCTAGATCCTACGAGCAGTACTTC	CASSLSPRSYEQYF
TRBV7-9	TRBJ2-3	TRBD1	many	TGTGCCAGCAGCTCCGGACAGGGTGACACAGATACGCAGTATTTT	CASSSGQGDTDTQYF
TRBV6-2/TRBV6-3	TRBJ2-1	-	few	TGTGCCCGCGCACAGGGAGCAGAGGAGTACAATGAGCAGTTCTTC	CARAQGAEEYNEQFF
TRBV9	TRBJ2-3	-	many	TGTGCCAGCAGCGTTCCAGCGGCCTACACAGATACGCAGTATTTT	CASSVPAAYTDTQYF
TRBV5-1	TRBJ2-7	-	-	TGCGCCAGCAGCCCACAGGGTAGGAGTATCTACGAGCAGTACTTC	CASSPQGRSIYEQYF
TRBV6-1	TRBJ2-1	-	many	TGTGCCGCATCGCCCCGACCATCCTACAATGAGCAGTTCTTC	CAASPRPSYNEQFF
TRBV18	TRBJ1-5	-	few	TGTGCCAGCTCACACCCAGGGGAGAGCAATCAGCCCCAGCATTTT	CASSHPGESNQPQHF
TRBV5-6	TRBJ2-7	-	-	TGTGCCAGCAGCTCCGGGATCCGCTGCGAGCAGTACTTC	CASSSGIRCEQYF
TRBV9	TRBJ1-5	TRBD1	many	TGTGCCAGCAGCGCCGGGACAGGGGCCAGCCAGCCCCAGCATTTT	CASSAGTGASQPQHF
TRBV5-6	TRBJ1-4	-	-	TGTGCCAGCAGCGCCAGGGTCCTCTGGTCAAAACTGTTTTTT	CASSARVLWSKLFF
TRBV7-4	TRBJ2-7	-	-	TGTGCCAGCAGCACTACAGGGACGTCCTACGAGCAGTACTTC	CASSTTGTSYEQYF
TRBV11-2	TRBJ1-2	-	-	TGTGCCAGCAGCCTCTGGGAATGGCAGGCAACTAACTATGGCTACACCTTC	CASSLWEWQATNYGYTF
TRBV19	TRBJ1-5	TRBD1	-	TGTGCCAGTAGTATCGGGACAGGGGGTCTGAATCAGCCCCAGCATTTT	CASSIGTGGLNQPQHF
TRBV7-9	TRBJ2-1	TRBD2	-	TGTGCCAGCAGCTATGGCGGGGGGGAGAATGAGCAGTTCTTC	CASSYGGGENEQFF
TRBV4-2	TRBJ2-3	-	-	TGTGCCAGCAGCCCAGACGGGGGCCGCACAGATACGCAGTATTTT	CASSPDGGRTDTQYF
TRBV20-1	TRBJ2-2	-	few	TGCAGTGCTAGAGATCGTAGGACCGGGGAGCTGTTTTTT	CSARDRRTGELFF
TRBV5-1	TRBJ2-3	-	many	TGCGCCAGCAGCTTGCCCCCCGGACAGAGCACAGATACGCAGTATTTT	CASSLPPGQSTDTQYF
TRBV7-9	TRBJ2-3	-	few	TGTGCCAGCAGCGTACCGAGCTGGGACGATGCAACAGATACGCAGTATTTT	CASSVPSWDDATDTQYF
TRBV11-2	TRBJ1-3	TRBD1	-	TGTGCCAGCAGCGCTCCGGACAGGACTGGGAGAAACACCATATATTTT	CASSAPDRTGRNTIYF
TRBV7-1	TRBJ2-7	-	-	TGTGCCAGCAGCTCCCTCCTCCGGGACCGACCCTACGAGCAGTACTTC	CASSSLLRDRPYEQYF
TRBV7-9	TRBJ1-2	-	many	TGTGCCAGCAGCTTAGGGGGATCGGGTGGCTACACCTTC	CASSLGGSGGYTF
TRBV18	TRBJ1-6	TRBD1	many	TGTGCCAGCTCACAGACCGGGACAGGAAATTCACCCCTCCACTTT	CASSQTGTGNSPLHF
TRBV7-8	TRBJ1-2	-	many	TGTGCCAGCAGCTTAGCTGGGAGAACAAAGAGGGGCTACACCTTC	CASSLAGRTKRGYTF
TRBV4-3	TRBJ1-1	-	many	TGCGCCAGCAGCCAAGTCTGGGGCGCAGGGGCTGAAGCTTTCTTT	CASSQVWGAGAEAFF
TRBV7-2	TRBJ2-5	TRBD2	many	TGTGCCAGCAGCTGGGACTACCCAGAGACCCAGTACTTC	CASSWDYPETQYF
TRBV30	TRBJ1-1	-	-	TGTGCCTGGAGTGAAGATTTAGGGGACACTGAAGCTTTCTTT	CAWSEDLGDTEAFF
TRBV20-1	TRBJ2-1	-	many	TGCAGTGCTGGTCTGGCGGGGATCAATGAGCAGTTCTTC	CSAGLAGINEQFF
TRBV4-3	TRBJ2-3	TRBD2	medium-sized	TGCGCCAGCAGCCAAGAGATCCAGCGGGAGGTGGATACGCAGTATTTT	CASSQEIQREVDTQYF
TRBV6-5	TRBJ2-6	-	many	TGTGCCAGCAGTTCTGCAGACGGGGCCGGGCCTGGGGCCAACGTCCTGACTTTC	CASSSADGAGPGANVLTF
TRBV6-1	TRBJ2-6	-	many	TGTGCCAGCAGTGAAGACATCTCTGGGGCCAACGTCCTGACTTTC	CASSEDISGANVLTF
TRBV2	TRBJ1-5	-	many	TGTGCCAGCAGTGAAGGACAGGCCGAGAATCAGCCCCAGCATTTT	CASSEGQAENQPQHF
TRBV4-3	TRBJ1-6	-	many	TGCGCCAGCAGCCAAGAGAGGGGAAGGTCCTATAATTCACCCCTCCACTTT	CASSQERGRSYNSPLHF
TRBV6-2/TRBV6-3	TRBJ1-5	-	few	TGTGCCAGCAGTGGCCCCGGGGGCGGCAATCAGCCCCAGCATTTT	CASSGPGGGNQPQHF
TRBV12-3/TRBV12-4	TRBJ2-4	TRBD1	many	TGTGCCAGCAGCTGGACAGGGTGGCTAGCCAAAAACATTCAGTACTTC	CASSWTGWLAKNIQYF
TRBV14	TRBJ2-1	TRBD2	many	TGTGCCAGCAGAACTAGCGGGAGTTCTTATGAGCAGTTCTTC	CASRTSGSSYEQFF
TRBV7-2	TRBJ2-1	-	many	TGTGCCAGCAGCTTAGGGGGGTCTCTTACCTACAATGAGCAGTTCTTC	CASSLGGSLTYNEQFF
TRBV12-3/TRBV12-4	TRBJ2-7	-	many	TGTGCCAGCAGTTTGGGAGGCGTATACGAGCAGTACTTC	CASSLGGVYEQYF
TRBV7-2	TRBJ2-5	TRBD1	many	TGTGCCAGCAGCTTACAGGGGGTAGGGGAGACCCAGTACTTC	CASSLQGVGETQYF
TRBV2	TRBJ2-3	-	-	TGTGCCAGCAGTCTTACAGGGACCACAGATACGCAGTATTTT	CASSLTGTTDTQYF
TRBV20-1	TRBJ2-5	-	many	TGCAGTGCTAGAGCCGGTCCCCCACAAGAGACCCAGTACTTC	CSARAGPPQETQYF
TRBV7-8	TRBJ1-3	-	many	TGTGCCAGCAGCTTAGATTGGTGGGGGTCCGGAAACACCATATATTTT	CASSLDWWGSGNTIYF
TRBV6-5	TRBJ1-1	-	-	TGTGCCAGCAGTTACCAAGGGAGGGGGGAATCCGAAGCTTTCTTT	CASSYQGRGESEAFF